These 14 T cell receptor beta chains were sequenced from one sample in a study of tumor and adjacent non-tumor tissue in lung cancer. The template was RNA from unsorted bulk tissue. More than 3 cm separated this lung sample from the edge of the tumor. TCRbeta libraries were built with three rounds of nested PCR, modified from ARM-PCR. TCRdb used MiXCR to reprocess the multiplex PCR reads, holding one entry per CDR3 protein. This sample has fewer than 90,000 distinct CDR3 sequences, with around three quarters found just once. The sequenced material came from distant non-tumor lung tissue. Receptors were obtained from a woman between 45 and 60 years old with non-small cell lung cancer.

This clonotype turned up a few times. Without the conserved terminal phenylalanine or tryptophan, this CDR3 likely stems from a read error. The chain joins TRBV20-1 to TRBJ2-5; the D gene is possibly TRBD1 (6 bases). Trimming removed 3 bases from V and 5 bases from J, with 13 bases in between. In germline, CDR1 is DFQATT, CDR2 SNEGSKA (reference sequence). There are 13 residues in the CDR3. The CDR3 coding sequence is TGCAGTGCTAGTTACAGGGTTTCGGAGACCCAGTACTTA. Translation gives CSASYRVSETQYL.

This rearrangement joins TRBV11-2 to TRBJ2-3; D gene ambiguous. Germline assignment: CDR1 SGHAT and CDR2 FQNNGV. The CDR3 is 16 amino acids. V lost 6 bases to trimming and J lost 4 bases, with 20 bases between them. This CDR3 is CASRPVGYPLPDTQYF. The CDR3 coding sequence is TGTGCCAGCAGGCCGGTCGGTTACCCGCTACCAGATACGCAGTATTTT.

Turning to this clonotype: A junction boundary mismatches the germline segment, possibly from a read error. This chain links TRBV6-1 with TRBJ1-4; D remains unclear. CDR1 MNHNS and CDR2 SASEGT come from the germline V gene. CDR3 length: 14 amino acids. The CDR3 here is CACSSSAGGEKLFF. Written as DNA, the CDR3 is TGTGCCTGCAGCTCCTCGGCGGGTGGTGAAAAACTGTTTTTT.

This clonotype was observed at least ten times. This rearrangement joins TRBV24-1 to TRBJ2-7, with 9 bases fitting TRBD1. This CDR3 has 12 amino acids. The V segment lost 12 bases and the J segment 4 bases; nucleotides outside the gene matches: 6. Germline assignment: CDR1 KGHDR and CDR2 SFDVKD. CDR3 sequence reads: CASSDRGYEQYF. For the CDR3, the DNA is TGTGCCTCCTCGGACAGGGGTTACGAGCAGTACTTC.

This clonotype was recorded only once. The junction differs from germline at one of its ends, possibly a read error. The CDR3 region is CVSSLEVVCNEQFF. Written as DNA, the CDR3 is TGTGTCAGCAGCTTAGAGGTGGTCTGTAATGAGCAGTTCTTC. The gene calls are TRBV11-2 and TRBJ2-1; unclear D gene. CDR1 and CDR2 (germline): SGHAT, FQNNGV. The CDR3 has 14 residues.

The V and J genes are TRBV28 and TRBJ2-7; no clear D gene. Trimming took 5 bases from V and 3 from J, leaving 23 bases between them. The CDR3 runs to 17 residues. CDR1 is MDHEN, CDR2 SYDVKM, per germline. CDR3 nucleotide sequence: TGTGCCAGCAGTATATCCCCCGGATATGGTTGGGACTACGAGCAGTACTTC. As protein: CASSISPGYGWDYEQYF.

J is TRBJ1-1 and V is TRBV11-2, with a tentative D call TRBD1 (5 bases). Trimming took off 0 bases at V and 11 bases at J, with 13 bases between the two ends. The CDR3 contains 13 residues. From germline, CDR1 is SGHAT and CDR2 FQNNGV. In nucleotides, the CDR3 is TGTGCCAGCAGCTTAGAAAGGGGCAGCTATGCTTTCTTT. It translates to CASSLERGSYAFF. Together with reference TRBV11-2 and TRBJ1-1, the CDR3 gives the full variable domain: EAGVAQSPRYKIIEKRQSVAFWCNPISGHATLYWYQQILGQGPKLLIQFQNNGVVDDSQLPKDRFSAERLKGVDSTLKIQPAKLEDSAVYLCASSLERGSYAFFGQGTRLTVV.

With respect to this clonotype: The junction differs from germline at one of its ends, possibly a read error. This chain uses TRBV29-1 with TRBJ2-4; D unclear. Germline CDR1 is SQVTM and CDR2 is ANQGSEA. This CDR3 comprises 13 residues. CDR3 in DNA: TGCAGTGCTTTCCCTGGGAACAAAAACATTAAGTACTTC. This codes for CSAFPGNKNIKYF.

A remark on this clonotype: An end of the junction differs from the germline gene, which may be a read error. The chain recombines TRBV12-3 or TRBV12-4 with TRBJ2-3; 9 bases map to TRBD2. The CDR3 runs to 17 residues. This CDR3 is CTSSLIIAGAYTDTQYF. The CDR3 DNA follows: TGTACCAGCAGCCTGATTATAGCGGGAGCCTACACAGATACGCAGTATTTT.

Points on this clonotype: A junction boundary mismatches the germline segment, possibly from a read error. The chain links TRBV4-1 to TRBJ2-1; 8 nucleotides line up with TRBD2. This CDR3 region has 15 residues. Germline assignment: CDR1 MGHRA and CDR2 YSYEKL. The CDR3 spells CASSQPTSGGAEQLF. The CDR3 bases are TGCGCTAGCAGCCAACCCACTAGCGGAGGGGCTGAGCAGTTATTC.

This clonotype was picked up a small number of times. With a much larger clone just one base away, this may be a read error. In this CDR3 the conserved last residue, phenylalanine or tryptophan, is missing, so a read error is likely. The chain couples TRBV18 to TRBJ2-5; perhaps TRBD1 as D (6 bases). V was shortened by 6 bases and J by 2 bases, with 13 bases between the two germline ends. The CDR3 totals 14 residues. CDR1 is KGHSH, CDR2 LQKENI, per germline. CDR3 sequence reads: CASSPQGLQETQYL. The CDR3 DNA sequence: TGTGCCAGCTCGCCGCAGGGGTTACAAGAGACCCAGTACTTG.

Concerning this clonotype: One end of the junction is discordant with germline, which a read error may explain. The chain links TRBV29-1 to TRBJ2-5; D possibly corresponds to TRBD2 (5 bases). This CDR3 is built from 14 residues. Per the germline V gene, CDR1 is SQVTM and CDR2 is ANQGSEA. The CDR3 sequence is CSAEIVTGRKTQYF. In DNA, the CDR3 is TGCAGCGCTGAAATAGTAACTGGGAGAAAGACCCAGTACTTC.

On this clonotype itself: Sequence at one end of the junction differs from germline and may be a read error. The gene calls are TRBV6-6 and TRBJ2-5, with D possibly matching TRBD2 (5 bases). Germline assignment: CDR1 MNHNY and CDR2 SVGAGI (reference sequence). The CDR3 contains 15 residues. In DNA form, the CDR3 reads TGTGCCAGCAGTCCCCTGGACCCAGCTAGGGAGACCCGGTACTTC. Its translation is CASSPLDPARETRYF.

Points on this clonotype: The germline gene is not matched at one end of the junction; a read error may be the cause. The chain is built from TRBV11-2 and TRBJ2-3; tentative D call: TRBD2 (5 bases). Germline V gene data show CDR1 as SGHAT and CDR2 as FQNNGV. This CDR3 contains 13 residues. The CDR3 spells CTSNLESGDTQYF. In DNA form, the CDR3 reads TGTACCAGCAACTTAGAGTCGGGGGATACGCAGTATTTT.